This TCR beta chain was documented in a study of blood T cell repertoires in COVID-19. Overall study context: The analysed material was cDNA or gDNA that came from T cells, B-cell-depleted T cells, or PBMCs.

Participants, about 18 to 95 years old, spanned 25 or so US areas. Libraries were prepared by immunoSEQ multiplex PCR; TCRdb keeps only in-frame clonotypes and omits some of them. The repertoire consists of some 500,000 clones, with approximately 90% occurring once and the leading ten covering around 1.9%. With 3 bases removed from V and 1 base from J, the gap between germline ends came to 15 bases. CDR1 is SGHVS and CDR2 is FQNEAQ in the germline V gene. The length of the CDR3 is 16 residues. The chain combines TRBV7-8 with TRBJ2-5, with a tentative D call TRBD2 (6 bases). This clonotype was sampled from a woman in her thirties or forties who had recovered from COVID-19. Material for sequencing was PBMCs or T cells enriched from blood (not recorded which). The CDR3 bases are TGTGCCAGCAGCTTGAGAGACGGGGGAGCCCAAGAGACCCAGTACTTC. The encoded protein is CASSLRDGGAQETQYF.